This record looks at one T cell receptor (beta chain) sequence and its context. Its antigen is not known. The data were taken from a study of neoadjuvant nivolumab and ipilimumab in lung cancer. The V and J ends lost 0 bases and 6 bases, in that order; junction bases with no gene match: 3. This CDR3 contains 16 residues. CDR1 is SGHRS, CDR2 YFSETQ, per germline. The protocol was immunoSEQ multiplex PCR, while the TCRdb copy is restricted to in-frame clones and leaves out a portion. Of about 27,000 clones in the sample, 75% to 80% were seen once. Study findings and constraints: Pretherapy blood TCR richness correlated positively with resected tumor richness. Resected tumors had greater TCR richness and clonality than uninvolved lung. From pretherapy to surgery, tumor richness and clonality rose with dual therapy.

The sequence derives from an adult with non-small cell lung cancer. The sample was tumor tissue, taken after neoadjuvant nivolumab, alone or with ipilimumab, at or shortly before surgery. This rearrangement joins TRBV5-1 to TRBJ2-3; 14 nucleotides match TRBD2. The CDR3 DNA follows: TGCGCCAGCAGCTTGGGACTAGCGGGGGGGCTTGATACGCAGTATTTT. Amino acids: CASSLGLAGGLDTQYF.